Shown below are 16 T cell receptor beta chains from a single sample sequenced in a study of OX40 agonist ivuxolimab in advanced cancers. Libraries were prepared by immunoSEQ multiplex PCR; TCRdb keeps only in-frame clonotypes and omits some of them. The table includes under 80,000 clones, roughly 84% detected once. Sequencing used CD4+ or CD8+ T cells sorted from blood, obtained in a trial of the OX40 agonist ivuxolimab. The receptors here all came from an adult with an advanced solid tumor such as melanoma, head and neck, liver or kidney cancer.

The CDR3 region has the DNA TGTGCCTGGAATGGACAGGGGGGCACTGAAGCTTTCTTT. Translated: CAWNGQGGTEAFF. This rearrangement joins TRBV30 to TRBJ1-1; 10 bases line up with TRBD1. CDR1 is GTSNPN, CDR2 SVGIG, per germline (reference sequence). The CDR3 contains 13 residues. V lost 4 bases, J lost 4 bases, and 3 bases stayed unmatched.

The J gene is TRBJ2-5, the V gene TRBV28; 8 nucleotides line up with TRBD1. The J call may be wrong; the DNA end is better matched by TRBJ2-7. Germline assignment: CDR1 MDHEN and CDR2 SYDVKM. The CDR3 loop spans 13 amino acids. The CDR3 DNA follows: TGTGCCAGCAGGACCTCGGACAGGGTCGAGCAGTACTTC. Translated, it gives CASRTSDRVEQYF.

The chain employs TRBV28 and TRBJ2-3; D uncertain. Germline-derived CDR1 and CDR2 are MDHEN and SYDVKM. Trimming took 3 bases from V and 2 from J, leaving 3 bases between them. The CDR3 runs to 12 residues. The CDR3 sequence is CASSLYTDTQYF. In DNA, the CDR3 is TGTGCCAGCAGTTTGTACACAGATACGCAGTATTTT.

CDR3: CASSPGGTEKLHGYTF. CDR3 in DNA: TGTGCCAGCAGTCCCGGCGGGACGGAGAAACTACATGGCTACACCTTC. This rearrangement joins TRBV2 to TRBJ1-2; possibly TRBD1 for D (5 bases). The V end lost 5 bases, the J end lost 6 bases, and 22 bases lay between the germline ends. The CDR3 extends over 16 amino acids. In germline, CDR1 is SNHLY, CDR2 FYNNEI.

This sequence joins TRBV28 and TRBJ1-2; D remains ambiguous. Germline CDR1 and CDR2: MDHEN and SYDVKM. The CDR3 extends over 14 amino acids. Trimming stripped 1 base from V and 6 bases from J, with 12 bases between. CDR3: CASSLSGISHGYTF. For the CDR3, the DNA is TGTGCCAGCAGTTTATCGGGGATCTCTCATGGCTACACCTTC.

The genes are TRBV7-9 and TRBJ2-5; either TRBD1 or TRBD2 may fit D (7 bases each). V dropped 5 bases and J dropped 2 bases, with 18 bases sitting between them. Germline-derived CDR1 and CDR2 are SEHNR and FQNEAQ (reference sequence). This CDR3 has 16 residues. This CDR3 is CASSHTRGGFQETQYF. The CDR3 nucleotides read TGTGCCAGCAGCCACACCAGGGGGGGATTTCAAGAGACCCAGTACTTC.

The chain combines TRBV6-1 with TRBJ2-5; 14 bases fit TRBD2. The CDR3 spans 17 residues. The germline V gene has CDR1 MNHNS and CDR2 SASEGT. The ends lost 4 bases at V and 6 bases at J; junction bases unmatched: 10. CDR3 nucleotides: TGTGCCAGCAGTGGACTAGCGGGAGGGATGGGGGGACAGACCCAGTACTTC. It codes for CASSGLAGGMGGQTQYF.

The J gene is TRBJ2-7, the V gene TRBV6-1; D is uncertain. The CDR3 loop spans 13 amino acids. Germline-derived CDR1 and CDR2 are MNHNS and SASEGT. Trimming took 4 bases from V and 2 from J, leaving 9 bases between them. DNA of the CDR3: TGTGCCAGCAGTGTCCAGAATACCTACGAGCAGTACTTC. Its translation is CASSVQNTYEQYF.

V usage is TRBV30 and J usage is TRBJ2-1; either TRBD1 or TRBD2 may fit D (5 bases each). V shed 1 base and J shed 4 bases, with 5 bases lying between them. This CDR3 spans 12 amino acids. Germline V lookup: CDR1 GTSNPN, CDR2 SVGIG (reference sequence). This chain's CDR3 is CAWSGGYNEQFF. DNA for the CDR3: TGTGCCTGGAGTGGGGGGTACAATGAGCAGTTCTTC.

The chain recombines TRBV5-6 with TRBJ1-2; D is possibly TRBD1 (5 bases). Trimming left V 5 bases short and J 7 bases short, with 27 bases between. The CDR3 runs to 17 residues. The germline gives CDR1 SGHDT, CDR2 YYEEEE. The DNA of the CDR3 is TGTGCCAGCAGTTCGAGAAATCCGGGGACTGCGACGGGTGGCTACACCTTC. Translation gives CASSSRNPGTATGGYTF.

This rearrangement joins TRBV28 to TRBJ2-7, with TRBD2 matching over 8 bases. J lost 0 bases, V lost 3 bases, and 13 bases had no gene match. This CDR3 is built from 18 residues. In germline, CDR1 is MDHEN, CDR2 SYDVKM. The CDR3 nucleotides read TGTGCCAGCAGTTTCTCGCCGGGACTAGGATCGAGCTCCTACGAGCAGTACTTC. This gives the protein CASSFSPGLGSSSYEQYF.

The chain employs TRBV10-3 and TRBJ2-3; TRBD2 aligns across 9 bases. CDR3 size: 15 residues. Germline V gives CDR1 ENHRY, CDR2 SYGVKD. The ends lost 10 bases at V and 4 bases at J; junction bases unmatched: 12. The CDR3 nucleotides are TGTGCCACCCTTGATGAGCGGGAGGCCTCAGATACGCAGTATTTT. Its protein product is CATLDEREASDTQYF.

The chain uses TRBV7-2 and TRBJ1-2; 12 positions match TRBD1. The germline gives CDR1 SGHTA, CDR2 FQGNSA. V lost 2 bases and J lost 6; bases outside the gene matches: 7. The CDR3 length is 16 residues. CDR3 amino acids: CASSLRVGTGGDGYTF. DNA of the CDR3: TGTGCCAGCAGCTTAAGGGTAGGGACAGGGGGCGATGGCTACACCTTC. Supplemented by reference TRBV7-2 and TRBJ1-2, the full variable domain reads GAGVSQSPSNKVTEKGKDVELRCDPISGHTALYWYRQSLGQGLEFLIYFQGNSAPDKSGLPSDRFSAERTGGSVSTLTIQRTQQEDSAVYLCASSLRVGTGGDGYTFGSGTRLTVV.

This clone appeared a single time. The rearrangement uses TRBV9 and TRBJ2-7; no reliable D call. CDR3 length: 14 amino acids. V was clipped by 2 bases and J by 2 bases, with 11 bases between them. Per the germline V gene, CDR1 is SGDLS and CDR2 is YYNGEE. DNA of the CDR3: TGTGCCAGCAGCGTTCATGAAGCCGCCTACGAGCAGTACTTC. As protein: CASSVHEAAYEQYF.

V and J are TRBV28 and TRBJ2-2; D might be TRBD2 (5 bases). The CDR3 contains 15 residues. Trimming took off 7 bases at V and 2 bases at J, with 14 bases between the two ends. Germline CDR1 MDHEN, CDR2 SYDVKM. The CDR3 DNA sequence: TGTGCCAGCACCGCCGTGGGGAGTAACACCGGGGAGCTGTTTTTT. Its translation: CASTAVGSNTGELFF. Supplemented by reference TRBV28 and TRBJ2-2, the full variable domain reads DVKVTQSSRYLVKRTGEKVFLECVQDMDHENMFWYRQDPGLGLRLIYFSYDVKMKEKGDIPEGYSVSREKKERFSLILESASTNQTSMYLCASTAVGSNTGELFFGEGSRLTVL.

This clone was observed a few times. The V gene is TRBV18, the J gene TRBJ2-3, with 8 bases matching TRBD2. CDR3 length: 16 amino acids. CDR1 and CDR2 from the germline V gene are KGHSH and LQKENI. After removal of 3 bases from V and 0 bases from J, the junction contained 5 bases not matched to a gene. CDR3 in DNA: TGTGCCAGCTCACCTTTTAGCGGGATAAGCACAGATACGCAGTATTTT. It yields the protein CASSPFSGISTDTQYF.